These 15 T cell receptor beta chains share one sample of origin, sequenced in a study of blood T cell repertoires in COVID-19 (dated by TCRdb to 2020 to 2022). To prepare the library, the immunoSEQ multiplex PCR assay was applied. This is the immuneACCESS table as TCRdb keeps it, with only in-frame sequences that have V and J called. A part of the clones is gone; compared with another copy, unresolved V genes explain less than half, and the rest is unexplained. This sample gives approximately 110,000 clones in total; roughly four fifths of them show up just once. The ten largest clones represent approximately 5.9% of the sample. Sequencing was done on a sample of peripheral blood. The receptors were sampled from a man at least 80 years old with COVID-19, enrolled during active disease.

The V gene is TRBV14, the J gene TRBJ1-6; D uncertain. Trimming shortened V by 1 base and J by 6 bases, and 7 bases separated the two germline ends. This CDR3 has 14 amino acids. The V gene's germline CDR1 is SGHDN and CDR2 FVKESK. Written as DNA, the CDR3 is TGTGCCAGCAGCCAAGTCTCCCGTAATTCACCCCTCCACTTT. It translates to CASSQVSRNSPLHF.

This rearrangement joins TRBV20-1 to TRBJ2-1; perhaps TRBD1 as D (5 bases). Germline CDR1 is DFQATT and CDR2 is SNEGSKA (reference sequence). The CDR3 has 13 residues. V was clipped by 3 bases and J by 6 bases, with 12 bases between them. The CDR3 is CSASQGPRNEQFF. CDR3 bases: TGCAGTGCTAGTCAGGGCCCTCGCAATGAGCAGTTCTTC.

This chain uses TRBV5-1 with TRBJ1-2; 8 bases fit TRBD1. Trimming took 0 bases from V and 5 from J; bases not matched to a gene: 6. Per the germline V gene, CDR1 is SGHRS and CDR2 is YFSETQ. The CDR3 covers 15 residues. The CDR3 nucleotides are TGCGCCAGCAGCTTGGGGCAGGGGGCGCGGTATGGCTACACCTTC. This translates into CASSLGQGARYGYTF.

The V gene is TRBV9, the J gene TRBJ2-5, with D unresolved. Germline V gene sequence: CDR1 SGDLS, CDR2 YYNGEE. V was cut by 0 bases and J by 4 bases, with 10 bases left in between. The CDR3 is made up of 14 amino acids. The DNA of the CDR3 is TGTGCCAGCAGCGTAGTTAGTAGCCCAGAGACCCAGTACTTC. Protein sequence: CASSVVSSPETQYF.

The chain joins TRBV19 to TRBJ1-1; TRBD1 matches 8 bases. Germline trimming cut 6 bases from V and 1 base from J; bases unmatched to any gene: 22. There are 20 residues in the CDR3. Looked up from germline, CDR1 is LNHDA and CDR2 is SQIVND (reference sequence). CDR3 DNA sequence: TGTGCCAGTAGACCGTCCGGACAGGGAAGAATTTGGGCACGGAACACTGAAGCTTTCTTT. Translation: CASRPSGQGRIWARNTEAFF. The full variable domain, with the rest looked up from reference TRBV19 and TRBJ1-1, is DGGITQSPKYLFRKEGQNVTLSCEQNLNHDAMYWYRQDPGQGLRLIYYSQIVNDFQKGDIAEGYSVSREKKESFPLTVTSAQKNPTAFYLCASRPSGQGRIWARNTEAFFGQGTRLTVV.

This chain uses TRBV5-1 with TRBJ2-7; 7 bases agree with TRBD1. The V segment lost 0 bases and the J segment 3 bases; nucleotides outside the gene matches: 6. Germline loops: CDR1 SGHRS, CDR2 YFSETQ. CDR3 length: 15 amino acids. CDR3 sequence: CASSLDPGTVYEQYF. The CDR3 DNA reads as TGCGCCAGCAGCTTGGACCCTGGGACAGTCTACGAGCAGTACTTC.

This chain joins TRBV29-1 and TRBJ2-7; the match to TRBD2 covers 9 bases. Germline V lookup: CDR1 SQVTM, CDR2 ANQGSEA. The CDR3 consists of 13 residues. The V gene end was trimmed by 3 bases and the J gene end by 4 bases; junction bases not matched to a gene: 4. CDR3 sequence reads: CSVETSGRYEQYF. The CDR3 DNA reads as TGCAGCGTTGAGACTAGCGGACGGTACGAGCAGTACTTC.

CDR3 amino acids: CASSLTSGRLNEQFF. The CDR3 DNA reads as TGTGCCAGCAGCTTAACTAGCGGGAGACTCAATGAGCAGTTCTTC. V and J are TRBV7-2 and TRBJ2-1; 11 nucleotides align to TRBD2. The CDR3 length is 15 residues. J was trimmed by 6 bases and V by 2 bases; bases with no gene match: 3. Germline V CDR1 and CDR2: SGHTA, FQGNSA.

This clone was seen more than once but under ten times. V and J are TRBV28 and TRBJ2-1; D call uncertain. The CDR3 totals 14 residues. Germline values: CDR1 MDHEN, CDR2 SYDVKM. V lost 6 bases to trimming and J lost 1 base, with 10 bases between them. The CDR3 DNA sequence: TGTGCCAGCAGCCCTGTAGAGTCCTACAATGAGCAGTTCTTC. The encoded protein is CASSPVESYNEQFF.

This clone came up once. J is TRBJ2-6 and V is TRBV7-6, with D possibly TRBD2 on 5 matching bases. CDR3 length: 19 residues. In germline, CDR1 is SGHVS, CDR2 FNYEAQ. V was trimmed by 3 bases and J by 0 bases, leaving 18 bases between them. The DNA for the CDR3 is TGTGCCAGCAGCTTGGTTTCCCAGGTCGGACTCTCTGGGGCCAACGTCCTGACTTTC. It yields the protein CASSLVSQVGLSGANVLTF. The full variable domain, in which reference TRBV7-6 and TRBJ2-6 provide the parts outside the CDR3, is GAGVSQSPRYKVTKRGQDVALRCDPISGHVSLYWYRQALGQGPEFLTYFNYEAQQDKSGLPNDRFSAERPEGSISTLTIQRTEQRDSAMYRCASSLVSQVGLSGANVLTFGAGSRLTVL.

The rearrangement uses TRBV5-4 and TRBJ1-2; 8 nucleotides match TRBD1. V lost 4 bases, J lost 5 bases, and 10 bases stayed unmatched. The CDR3 is made up of 15 amino acids. Germline V gene lookup returns CDR1 SGHNT and CDR2 YYREEE (reference sequence). Here the CDR3 reads CASSIRTGTEYGYTF. Here the CDR3 DNA reads TGTGCCAGCAGCATTCGGACAGGGACGGAATATGGCTACACCTTC.

V gene TRBV10-3 combines with J gene TRBJ2-7, with 10 bases identical to TRBD1. The CDR3 extends over 14 amino acids. CDR1 ENHRY and CDR2 SYGVKD come from the germline V gene. The V and J ends lost 3 bases and 3 bases, in that order; junction bases with no gene match: 2. The chain's CDR3 is CAISERTGGYEQYF. CDR3 nucleotide sequence: TGTGCCATCAGTGAAAGGACAGGGGGCTACGAGCAGTACTTC.

The rearrangement links TRBV6-5 to TRBJ1-2; 10 bases align to TRBD1. Germline-derived CDR1 and CDR2 are MNHEY and SVGAGI. The CDR3 is made up of 14 amino acids. V dropped 6 bases and J dropped 8; count of bases not matched to a gene: 9. DNA for the CDR3: TGTGCCAGCAGGTCCGGGACAGGGGTGGGAGGCTACACCTTC. Its translation: CASRSGTGVGGYTF.

This chain connects TRBV2 to TRBJ2-7, with 11 bases aligning to TRBD2. The CDR3 has 14 amino acids. Germline V gene sequence: CDR1 SNHLY, CDR2 FYNNEI. Losses at the gene ends were 6 bases for V and 5 bases for J; bases not matched to a gene: 6. The CDR3 is CASSLAGGWDEQYF. In DNA form, the CDR3 reads TGTGCCAGCAGCCTAGCGGGAGGTTGGGACGAGCAGTACTTC. Variable domain in full (rest from reference TRBV2 and TRBJ2-7): EPEVTQTPSHQVTQMGQEVILRCVPISNHLYFYWYRQILGQKVEFLVSFYNNEISEKSEIFDDQFSVERPDGSNFTLKIRSTKLEDSAMYFCASSLAGGWDEQYFGPGTRLTVT.

J is TRBJ2-3 and V is TRBV10-3; the D gene is possibly TRBD1 (5 bases). The CDR3 spans 15 residues. Per germline, CDR1 ENHRY and CDR2 SYGVKD. V lost 2 bases and J lost 1, with 10 bases in between. The CDR3 here is CAISEAGKGTDTQYF. As DNA, the CDR3 is TGTGCCATCAGTGAGGCAGGGAAGGGCACAGATACGCAGTATTTT.